Many counts were recorded for the clone carrying this T cell receptor beta chain. This sample is part of a study of shared clonotypes between healthy human individuals. The germline V gene encodes CDR1 MGHDK and CDR2 SYGVNS. This CDR3 is 11 amino acids long. V lost 4 bases and J 7 bases, leaving 7 bases between the germline ends. Sequencing used immunoSEQ multiplex PCR; TCRdb keeps in-frame clones, though not all of them. The table shows about 470,000 clones, with roughly 77% occurring only once. This receptor was obtained from a middle-aged woman in good health. Some clones in this sample may be carry-over from other donors' samples. Sequenced material: PBMCs. This chain joins TRBV25-1 and TRBJ1-2; perhaps TRBD1 as D (5 bases). The CDR3 DNA reads as TGTGCCAGCAGTGCCGGGGCTGGCTACACCTTC. This encodes CASSAGAGYTF.